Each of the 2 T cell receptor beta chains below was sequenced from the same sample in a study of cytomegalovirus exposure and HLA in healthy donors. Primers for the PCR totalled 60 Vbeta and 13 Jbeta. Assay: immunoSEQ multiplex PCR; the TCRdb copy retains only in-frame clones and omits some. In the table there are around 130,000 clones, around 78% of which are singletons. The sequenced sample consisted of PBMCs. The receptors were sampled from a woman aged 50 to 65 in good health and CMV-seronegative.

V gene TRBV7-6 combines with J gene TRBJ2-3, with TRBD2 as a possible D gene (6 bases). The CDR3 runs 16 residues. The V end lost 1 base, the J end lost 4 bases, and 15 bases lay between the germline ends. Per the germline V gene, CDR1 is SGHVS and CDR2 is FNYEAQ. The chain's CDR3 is CASSLGAGSLSDTQYF. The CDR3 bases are TGTGCCAGCAGCTTAGGGGCCGGGAGTTTGTCAGATACGCAGTATTTT.

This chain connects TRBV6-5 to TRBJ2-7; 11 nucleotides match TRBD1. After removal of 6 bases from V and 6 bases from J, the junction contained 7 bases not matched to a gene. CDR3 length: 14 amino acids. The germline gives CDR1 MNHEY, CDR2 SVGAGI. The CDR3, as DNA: TGTGCCAGCAGCCTCGGGACAGGGGGTCTCGAGCAGTACTTC. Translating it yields CASSLGTGGLEQYF.